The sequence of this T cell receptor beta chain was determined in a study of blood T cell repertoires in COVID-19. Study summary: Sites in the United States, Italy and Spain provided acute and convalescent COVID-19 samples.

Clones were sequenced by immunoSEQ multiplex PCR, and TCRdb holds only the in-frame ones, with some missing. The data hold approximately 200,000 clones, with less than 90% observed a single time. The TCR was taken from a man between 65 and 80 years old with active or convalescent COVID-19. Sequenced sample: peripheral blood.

CDR3 bases: TGTGCCAGTCACACGCCTGGGGCCGGAGTCACTGAAGCTTTCTTT. Residues: CASHTPGAGVTEAFF. The chain employs TRBV27 and TRBJ1-1, with a possible D match to TRBD1 (5 bases). The CDR3 runs to 15 residues. Germline CDR1 is MNHEY and CDR2 is SMNVEV (reference sequence). V lost 9 bases and J 4 bases, leaving 21 bases between the germline ends.